These 11 T cell receptor beta chains share one sample of origin, sequenced in a study of blood T cell repertoires in COVID-19. Profiled with immunoSEQ multiplex PCR; TCRdb holds only in-frame clones, not every one. This repertoire shows 150,000 or so clones, roughly four fifths found once; its top ten account for about 15%. Sequencing was performed on peripheral blood. The source is a human donor with acute or convalescent COVID-19. The donor label of this sample is uncertain.

The J gene is TRBJ1-2, the V gene TRBV2; D unclear. This CDR3 is 13 amino acids long. Between the trimmed V and J ends, which lost 3 bases and 2 bases, there was a span of 7 bases. Germline values: CDR1 SNHLY, CDR2 FYNNEI. CDR3 protein: CASSDGLNYGYTF. CDR3 sequence (DNA): TGTGCCAGCAGTGACGGTTTAAACTATGGCTACACCTTC.

The chain employs TRBV30 and TRBJ1-1; maybe TRBD1 (5 bases). The V gene's germline CDR1 is GTSNPN and CDR2 SVGIG (reference sequence). V shed 4 bases and J shed 1 base, with 16 bases lying between them. CDR3 size: 15 residues. The CDR3 DNA reads TGTGCCTGGAAGTCGGCAGGGATGAAGAACACTGAAGCTTTCTTT. Its protein product is CAWKSAGMKNTEAFF.

This rearrangement joins TRBV7-9 to TRBJ1-1, with D uncertain. Germline CDR1 SEHNR, CDR2 FQNEAQ (reference sequence). V dropped 3 bases and J dropped 3 bases, with 14 bases sitting between them. The CDR3 is 15 residues long. Here the CDR3 DNA reads TGTGCCAGCAGCTTTGCCAGTGGGGAGGACACTGAAGCTTTCTTT. The encoded protein is CASSFASGEDTEAFF. Drawing the rest from reference TRBV7-9 and TRBJ1-1, the complete variable domain is DTGVSQNPRHKITKRGQNVTFRCDPISEHNRLYWYRQTLGQGPEFLTYFQNEAQLEKSRLLSDRFSAERPKGSFSTLEIQRTEQGDSAMYLCASSFASGEDTEAFFGQGTRLTVV.

V usage is TRBV4-2 and J usage is TRBJ2-1, with 15 bases matching TRBD2. CDR1 is LGHNA and CDR2 is YNFKEQ in the germline V gene. Unmatched junction bases numbered 13, after V lost 4 bases and J lost 0 bases. This CDR3 region has 21 residues. DNA for the CDR3: TGTGCCAGCAGCCGCGACCCCGGGACTAGCGGGGGGCTTAGCTCCTACAATGAGCAGTTCTTC. Residues: CASSRDPGTSGGLSSYNEQFF.

This clone showed up just a few times. V usage is TRBV7-3 and J usage is TRBJ1-3, with TRBD1 matching 11 bases. This CDR3 is built from 20 residues. Looked up from germline, CDR1 is SGHTA and CDR2 is FQGTGA. The J segment lost 1 base and the V segment lost 4 bases, leaving 15 bases of the junction unmatched. The CDR3 loop reads CASSSDGPGQGGLSGNTIYF. CDR3 in DNA: TGTGCCAGCAGCTCCGATGGGCCGGGACAGGGGGGTCTGTCTGGAAACACCATATATTTT. The whole variable domain, filled in from reference TRBV7-3 and TRBJ1-3, reads GAGVSQTPSNKVTEKGKYVELRCDPISGHTALYWYRQSLGQGPEFLIYFQGTGAADDSGLPNDRFFAVRPEGSVSTLKIQRTERGDSAVYLCASSSDGPGQGGLSGNTIYFGEGSWLTVV.

V usage is TRBV9 and J usage is TRBJ2-7; TRBD2 matches at 10 bases. The CDR3 consists of 14 residues. The germline V gene encodes CDR1 SGDLS and CDR2 YYNGEE. V lost 5 bases and J lost 1; bases outside the gene matches: 3. CDR3 residues: CASRPGLASYEQYF. The CDR3 DNA reads as TGTGCCAGCAGACCGGGACTAGCGTCCTACGAGCAGTACTTC.

This clone has a handful of counts. The V and J genes are TRBV15 and TRBJ2-2, with D perhaps TRBD2 (6 bases). The CDR3 contains 16 residues. Germline CDR1 is LNHNV and CDR2 is YYDKDF (reference sequence). Trimming removed 2 bases at V and 3 bases at J, with 13 bases between. Here the CDR3 reads CATSRPDSGHTGELFF. CDR3 DNA sequence: TGTGCCACCAGCAGACCCGACAGCGGGCACACCGGGGAGCTGTTTTTT.

This chain uses TRBV5-6 with TRBJ1-1; D is possibly TRBD1 (5 bases). Trimming pared 4 bases from V and 3 bases from J, leaving 7 bases between. CDR1 is SGHDT, CDR2 YYEEEE, per germline. The CDR3 is made up of 12 amino acids. CDR3 nucleotides: TGTGCCAGCAGCCGCAGGGACACTGAAGCTTTCTTT. It codes for CASSRRDTEAFF.

The J gene is TRBJ2-3, the V gene TRBV19; D might be TRBD1 (6 bases). V was clipped by 2 bases and J by 11 bases, with 14 bases between them. From germline, CDR1 is LNHDA and CDR2 SQIVND (reference sequence). The CDR3 extends over 13 amino acids. This chain's CDR3 is CASSIRGDRLQYF. The CDR3 bases are TGTGCCAGTAGTATAAGAGGCGACAGGCTGCAGTATTTT.

The chain combines TRBV10-2 with TRBJ2-7, with a possible D match to TRBD1 (5 bases). CDR1 is WSHSY, CDR2 SAAADI, per germline. The CDR3 totals 16 residues. V lost 0 bases to trimming and J lost 3 bases, with 15 bases between them. This chain's CDR3 is CASSESGQRWDYEQYF. For the CDR3, the DNA is TGCGCCAGCAGTGAGTCGGGGCAGAGATGGGACTACGAGCAGTACTTC.

This clone was seen many times. The chain uses TRBV19 and TRBJ1-1, with D perhaps matching TRBD1 (6 bases). The V gene lost 5 bases and the J gene lost 6 bases, with 10 bases spanning the gap. This CDR3 contains 12 residues. In germline, CDR1 is LNHDA, CDR2 SQIVND (reference sequence). The CDR3 reads CASSWGRSEAFF. The CDR3 coding sequence is TGTGCCAGTAGTTGGGGGCGGTCTGAAGCTTTCTTT.